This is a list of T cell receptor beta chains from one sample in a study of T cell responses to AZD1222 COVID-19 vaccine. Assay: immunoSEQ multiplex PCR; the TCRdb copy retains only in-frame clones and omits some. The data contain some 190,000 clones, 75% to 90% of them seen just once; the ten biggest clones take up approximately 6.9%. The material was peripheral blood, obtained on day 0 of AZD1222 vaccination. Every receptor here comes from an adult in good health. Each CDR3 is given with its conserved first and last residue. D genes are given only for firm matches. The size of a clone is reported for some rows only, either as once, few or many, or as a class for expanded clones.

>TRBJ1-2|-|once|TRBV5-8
TGTGCCAGCAGCGCCGACAGGAACCAATACTATGGCTACACCTTC
CASSADRNQYYGYTF
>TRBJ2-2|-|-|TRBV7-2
TGTGCCAGCAGCTGGATAGCGGAGGGCACCGGGGAGCTGTTTTTT
CASSWIAEGTGELFF
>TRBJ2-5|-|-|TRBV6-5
TGTGCCAGCAGTTCAACCTTCGGGGGCGCGGGTGAGACCCAGTACTTC
CASSSTFGGAGETQYF
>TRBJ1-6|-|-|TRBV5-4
TGTGCCAGCAGCCCAACCCCAAGACAGCTTTATAATTCACCCCTCCACTTT
CASSPTPRQLYNSPLHF
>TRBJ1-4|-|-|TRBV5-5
TGTGCCAGCAGCTTGGAGACGGTTGAAAAACTGTTTTTT
CASSLETVEKLFF
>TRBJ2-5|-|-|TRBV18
TGTGCCAGCTCACCACTTTTGGACAGCCAAGAGACCCAGTACTTC
CASSPLLDSQETQYF
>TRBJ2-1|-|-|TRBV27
TGTGCCAGCAGTTTATTCCGGTCCTACAATGAGCAGTTCTTC
CASSLFRSYNEQFF
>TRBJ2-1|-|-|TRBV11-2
TGTGCCAGCAGCCGACCGACCTACAATGAGCAGTTCTTC
CASSRPTYNEQFF
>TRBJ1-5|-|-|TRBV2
TGTGCCAGCAGTGAAAATCCAGGGGCCCGCGTCCAGCATTTT
CASSENPGARVQHF
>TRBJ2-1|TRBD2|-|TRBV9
TGTGCCAGCAGCGTTATTAGCGGGGTGAGTGAGCAGTTCTTC
CASSVISGVSEQFF
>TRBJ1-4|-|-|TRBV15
TGTGCCACCAGCAGATTCCCGTTGGGGGATCGTGGGGTTTTT
CATSRFPLGDRGVF
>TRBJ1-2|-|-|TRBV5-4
TGTGCCAGCAGCTTGGGGTCAGCGTCTAAGGGCTACACCTTC
CASSLGSASKGYTF
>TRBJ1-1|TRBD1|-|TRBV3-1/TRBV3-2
TGTGCCAGTACTCCGGGACAGATGAACACTGAAGCTTTCTTT
CASTPGQMNTEAFF
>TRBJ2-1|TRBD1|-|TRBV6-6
TGTGCCAGCAGTTACTCGACGGACAGGGGGCAGTTCTTC
CASSYSTDRGQFF
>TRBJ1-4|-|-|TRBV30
TGTGCCTGGAGTTCGGGGTATAATGAAAAACTGTTTTTT
CAWSSGYNEKLFF
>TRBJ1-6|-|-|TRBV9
TGTGCCAGCAGCGTTGGAGGGGGGCTCTCGGATAATTCACCCCTCCACTTT
CASSVGGGLSDNSPLHF
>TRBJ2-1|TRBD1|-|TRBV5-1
TGCGCCAGCACCGGACAGGGCACCTACAATGAGCAGTTCTTC
CASTGQGTYNEQFF
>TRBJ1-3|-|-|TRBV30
TGTGCCTGGAGGCGTCGGGGGGTTGGAAACACCATATATTTT
CAWRRRGVGNTIYF
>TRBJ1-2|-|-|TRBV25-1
TGTGCCAGCAGTTTCCGGGTGCAGGGGTACTATGGCTACACCTTC
CASSFRVQGYYGYTF
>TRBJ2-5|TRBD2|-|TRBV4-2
TGTGCCAGCAGCCAAGTTGATCCAGCGGGGGGCCAAGAGACCCAGTACTTC
CASSQVDPAGGQETQYF
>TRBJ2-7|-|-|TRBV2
TGTGCCAGCAGGCTAGGCGGATCCTACGAGCAGTACTTC
CASRLGGSYEQYF
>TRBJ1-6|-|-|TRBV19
TGTGCCAGTAGTATTCCGCCAGGCCTAGTTCCTTCACCCCTCCACTTT
CASSIPPGLVPSPLHF
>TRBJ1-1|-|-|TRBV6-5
TGTGCCAGCAGCACATCACACACTGAAGCTTTCTTT
CASSTSHTEAFF
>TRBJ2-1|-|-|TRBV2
TGTGCCAGCAACTTTTGGGAGAGGAATGAGCAGTTCTTC
CASNFWERNEQFF
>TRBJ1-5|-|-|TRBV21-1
TGTGCCAGCAGACGAATCGGCCCCCGCCCCTATAGCAATCAGCCCCAGCATTTT
CASRRIGPRPYSNQPQHF
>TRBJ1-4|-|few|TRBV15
TGTGCCACCAGCAGAGCCCGGGGGTCTGAGGAAAAACTGTTTTTT
CATSRARGSEEKLFF
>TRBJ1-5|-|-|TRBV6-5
TGTGCCAGCAGTCACCGGGGGGCTGGTCAGCCCCAGCATTTT
CASSHRGAGQPQHF
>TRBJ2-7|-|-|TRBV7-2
TGTGCCAGCAGCCCTCGACCGACAGGGGCGGGGGACGAGCAGTACTTC
CASSPRPTGAGDEQYF
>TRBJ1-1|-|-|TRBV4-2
TGTGCCAGCAGCCAAGTAGGCAAGAAAACTGAAGCTTTCTTT
CASSQVGKKTEAFF
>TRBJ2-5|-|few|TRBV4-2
TGTGCCAGCAGCCAAGAACGAGGAGAGACCCAGTACTTC
CASSQERGETQYF
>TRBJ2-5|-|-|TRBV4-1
TGCGCCAGCAGCCTACTGGCGGGGCTGGAGACCCAGTACTTC
CASSLLAGLETQYF
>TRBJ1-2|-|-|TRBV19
TGTGCCAGTAGTCCGGAACGACTCCTGGTTGCGGGCTACACCTTC
CASSPERLLVAGYTF
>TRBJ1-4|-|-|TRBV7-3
TGTGCCAGCAGCTTTCCAGGTTACGATGAAAAACTGTTTTTT
CASSFPGYDEKLFF
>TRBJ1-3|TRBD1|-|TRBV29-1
TGCAGCGCTAACAGGGGGCAAGGAAACACCATATATTTT
CSANRGQGNTIYF
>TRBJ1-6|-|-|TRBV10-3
TGTGCCATCTCTCGGGGGCGGGATTCCAATTCACCCCTCCACTTT
CAISRGRDSNSPLHF
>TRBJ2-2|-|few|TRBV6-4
TGTGCCAGCAGTGACCATGACACCGGGGAGCTGTTTTTT
CASSDHDTGELFF
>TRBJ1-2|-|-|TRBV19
TGTGCCAGTACCGGGGGGCTGGCCTATGGCTACACCTTC
CASTGGLAYGYTF
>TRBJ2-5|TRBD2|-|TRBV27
TGTGCCAGCAGTTTATCCCCTTTTAAAGCGGGGGTTCCCCAAGAGACCCAGTACTTC
CASSLSPFKAGVPQETQYF
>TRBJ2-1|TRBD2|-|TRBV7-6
TGTGCCAGCAGCGATCCCGGGACTAGCGAGGATGAGCAGTTCTTC
CASSDPGTSEDEQFF
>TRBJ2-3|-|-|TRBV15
TGTGCCACCAGCAGAGATCATGAAGGGGTTGTCACAGATACGCAGTATTTT
CATSRDHEGVVTDTQYF